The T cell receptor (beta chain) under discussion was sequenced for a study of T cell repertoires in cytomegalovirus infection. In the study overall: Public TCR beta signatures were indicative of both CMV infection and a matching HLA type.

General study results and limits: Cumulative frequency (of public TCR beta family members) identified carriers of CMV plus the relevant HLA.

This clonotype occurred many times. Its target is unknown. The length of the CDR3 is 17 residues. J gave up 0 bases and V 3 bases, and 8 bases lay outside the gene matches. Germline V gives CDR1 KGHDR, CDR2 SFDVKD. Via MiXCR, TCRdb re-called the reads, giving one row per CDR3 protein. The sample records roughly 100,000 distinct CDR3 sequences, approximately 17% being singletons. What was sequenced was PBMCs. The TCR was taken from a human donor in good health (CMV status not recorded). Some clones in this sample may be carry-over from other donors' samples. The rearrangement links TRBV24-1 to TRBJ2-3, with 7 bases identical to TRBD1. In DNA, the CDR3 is TGTGCCACCAGTGATGGGGCTACAGGGGCGAGCACAGATACGCAGTATTTT. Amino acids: CATSDGATGASTDTQYF.